The clone carrying this T cell receptor beta chain has just a few counts. Germline V gives CDR1 MNHNS, CDR2 SASEGT. This CDR3 is 13 amino acids long. The primer mix had 60 Vbeta and 13 Jbeta primers. TCRdb's table, derived via immunoSEQ multiplex PCR, lists solely in-frame clones and lacks some. The sample records over 150,000 clones, around 81% being singletons. These data originate in a study of cytomegalovirus exposure and HLA in healthy donors. This chain links TRBV6-1 with TRBJ2-5; no clear D gene. The J call may be mistaken, given a closer DNA end match to TRBJ2-7. The receptor comes from a woman aged 30 to 39 in good health and CMV-seronegative. The specimen was PBMCs. The CDR3 loop reads CASRHSPSYEQYF. CDR3 bases: TGTGCCAGCAGGCATTCTCCGTCCTACGAGCAGTACTTC.